One sample yielded the 18 T cell receptor beta chains listed below, sequenced in a study of vaccination and CD4 T cells after COVID-19. These TCRs' antigens remain unknown. The treatment here: approximately 9-day PBMC culture with coronavirus spike peptide pools or control peptides (ViraFEST assay). The Oncomine TCR Beta short-read assay sequenced DNA from cultured CD4+ T cells. One entry per CDR3 protein, called by TCRdb with MiXCR from the PCR reads. The sample includes approximately 21,000 distinct CDR3 sequences, 60% of them seen just once. Source: CD4+ T cells from blood, cultured in vitro, taken after SARS-CoV-2 vaccination. All receptors derive from a human donor who received a COVID-19 vaccine.

The chain employs TRBV7-9 and TRBJ2-5; tentatively, D is TRBD1 or TRBD2 (6 bases each). The CDR3 consists of 16 residues. Trimming removed 2 bases at V and 5 bases at J, with 18 bases between. Germline lookup yields CDR1 SEHNR and CDR2 FQNEAQ (reference sequence). CDR3 in DNA: TGTGCCAGCAGCTTATTCCCCCGGGGGCGGAGGGAGACCCAGTACTTC. As protein: CASSLFPRGRRETQYF.

The rearrangement uses TRBV19 and TRBJ1-2; TRBD1 is a possible D gene (5 bases). CDR3 length: 13 amino acids. V lost 6 bases and J lost 5, with 13 bases in between. Germline lookup yields CDR1 LNHDA and CDR2 SQIVND (reference sequence). In DNA, the CDR3 is TGTGCCAGTAGCTTAAGGGGAGGGTATGGCTACACCTTC. It specifies CASSLRGGYGYTF.

The gene calls are TRBV20-1 and TRBJ2-7; no definite D call. V lost 6 bases to trimming and J lost 6 bases, with 15 bases between them. The CDR3 covers 12 residues. Germline CDR1 and CDR2: DFQATT and SNEGSKA (reference sequence). This CDR3 is CSASRQSLEQYF. As DNA, the CDR3 is TGCAGTGCCAGTCGGCAGAGCCTCGAGCAGTACTTC.

V and J are TRBV12-3 or TRBV12-4 and TRBJ2-5; 8 nucleotides match TRBD1. This CDR3 comprises 15 residues. Losses at the gene ends were 5 bases for V and 5 bases for J; bases not matched to a gene: 10. The CDR3 nucleotides are TGTGCCAGCAGTCCCCCGGACAGGGAAGGTGAGACCCAGTACTTC. Protein sequence: CASSPPDREGETQYF.

In nucleotides, the CDR3 is TGTGCCAGCTCACCACGACCGGGCACAGATACGCAGTATTTT. Translating it yields CASSPRPGTDTQYF. The V call is TRBV18, the J call TRBJ2-3; D is ambiguous. Germline CDR1 reads KGHSH; CDR2 reads LQKENI. This CDR3 contains 14 residues. Trimming stripped 1 base from V and 1 base from J, with 6 bases between.

In this sample, this clonotype is medium-sized. The V and J genes are TRBV3-1 and TRBJ1-1; possibly TRBD1 for D (5 bases). The CDR3 covers 16 residues. V gave up 0 bases and J gave up 4 bases, with 15 bases separating them. The V gene's germline CDR1 is LGHDT and CDR2 YNNKEL (reference sequence). CDR3 residues: CASSQEFGGRRTEAFF. In DNA form, the CDR3 reads TGTGCCAGCAGCCAAGAGTTCGGGGGTCGTCGCACTGAAGCTTTCTTT.

This clonotype was seen a handful of times. The V gene is TRBV6-1, the J gene TRBJ1-4; tentatively, D is TRBD1 (5 bases). Trimming removed 6 bases from V and 6 bases from J, with 26 bases in between. Germline values: CDR1 MNHNS, CDR2 SASEGT. This CDR3 has 18 residues. CDR3 sequence: CASSHHRQGQHHDEKLFF. CDR3 DNA sequence: TGTGCCAGCAGCCATCATCGCCAGGGCCAGCACCATGATGAAAAACTGTTTTTT.

The chain has TRBV19 and TRBJ2-2; weak D call: TRBD1 (5 bases). CDR1 LNHDA and CDR2 SQIVND come from the germline V gene (reference sequence). The CDR3 length is 14 residues. V gave up 10 bases and J gave up 1 base, with 13 bases separating them. DNA of the CDR3: TGTGCCACCTCCACGACAGAGAACACCGGGGAGCTGTTTTTT. Protein: CATSTTENTGELFF.

The J gene is TRBJ1-3, the V gene TRBV7-8; tentative D call: TRBD1 (6 bases). Per the germline V gene, CDR1 is SGHVS and CDR2 is FQNEAQ. V was trimmed by 0 bases and J by 4 bases, leaving 13 bases between them. The CDR3 has 16 residues. The CDR3, as DNA: TGTGCCAGCAGCTTAGCAAGGGGGGCCAGAGGAAACACCATATATTTT. Translation: CASSLARGARGNTIYF.

The chain recombines TRBV11-3 with TRBJ1-2, with D perhaps TRBD1 (6 bases). The CDR3 totals 14 residues. Trimming stripped 5 bases from V and 4 bases from J, with 14 bases between. CDR1 SGHNT and CDR2 YENEEA come from the germline V gene. The CDR3: CASSPGRGAYGYTF. As DNA, the CDR3 is TGTGCCAGCAGCCCAGGGCGGGGGGCCTATGGCTACACCTTC.

There are a few counts of this clonotype. This chain joins TRBV19 and TRBJ1-2, with D perhaps TRBD1 (6 bases). Per the germline V gene, CDR1 is LNHDA and CDR2 is SQIVND (reference sequence). The ends were cut back, 5 bases at V and 5 bases at J, with 15 bases in the middle. CDR3 length: 14 amino acids. The CDR3 region is CASSGGHGSYGYTF. For the CDR3, the DNA is TGTGCCAGTAGTGGGGGACACGGAAGTTATGGCTACACCTTC.

The chain carries TRBV12-5 and TRBJ2-2; 11 bases match TRBD2. Losses at the gene ends were 5 bases for V and 3 bases for J; bases not matched to a gene: 5. The CDR3 sequence is 16 residues long. Germline V gene lookup returns CDR1 LGHNT and CDR2 FRNRAP. CDR3 in amino acids: CASGPLAGGYTGELFF. CDR3 nucleotides: TGTGCTAGTGGTCCTCTAGCGGGGGGCTACACCGGGGAGCTGTTTTTT. Variable domain in full (rest from reference TRBV12-5 and TRBJ2-2): DARVTQTPRHKVTEMGQEVTMRCQPILGHNTVFWYRQTMMQGLELLAYFRNRAPLDDSGMPKDRFSAEMPDATLATLKIQPSEPRDSAVYFCASGPLAGGYTGELFFGEGSRLTVL.

This clonotype was counted a single time. The chain combines TRBV7-2 with TRBJ1-2; the match to TRBD1 covers 8 bases. Unmatched junction bases numbered 3, after V lost 1 base and J lost 8 bases. There are 13 residues in the CDR3. Looked up from germline, CDR1 is SGHTA and CDR2 is FQGNSA. The CDR3 loop reads CASSLDPGGGYTF. The CDR3 coding sequence is TGTGCCAGCAGCTTAGATCCAGGGGGCGGCTACACCTTC.

V and J are TRBV12-5 and TRBJ1-5; tentative D call: TRBD1 (6 bases). Germline values: CDR1 LGHNT, CDR2 FRNRAP. The CDR3 length is 16 residues. Trimming took 0 bases from V and 1 from J, leaving 10 bases between them. The CDR3 sequence: CASGLVQGPSNQPQHF. The CDR3 coding sequence is TGTGCTAGTGGTTTGGTACAGGGACCAAGCAATCAGCCCCAGCATTTT. The complete variable domain, with remaining parts taken from reference TRBV12-5 and TRBJ1-5, reads DARVTQTPRHKVTEMGQEVTMRCQPILGHNTVFWYRQTMMQGLELLAYFRNRAPLDDSGMPKDRFSAEMPDATLATLKIQPSEPRDSAVYFCASGLVQGPSNQPQHFGDGTRLSIL.

The chain is built from TRBV7-9 and TRBJ2-6, with D possibly being TRBD1 (6 bases). V was shortened by 2 bases and J by 0 bases, with 14 bases between the two germline ends. The CDR3 spans 18 residues. The germline V gene encodes CDR1 SEHNR and CDR2 FQNEAQ (reference sequence). The DNA for the CDR3 is TGTGCCAGCAGCTTATACCCCACAGGGTACTCTGGGGCCAACGTCCTGACTTTC. This gives the protein CASSLYPTGYSGANVLTF.

This clonotype was seen a handful of times. The chain combines TRBV6-2 or TRBV6-3 with TRBJ1-2; possibly TRBD1 for D (6 bases). V shed 2 bases and J shed 5 bases, with 15 bases lying between them. This CDR3 region has 15 residues. The V gene's germline CDR1 is MNHEY and CDR2 SVGEGT. The CDR3 sequence: CASSYTQGLGYGYTF. CDR3 DNA: TGTGCCAGCAGTTACACCCAGGGGTTAGGATATGGCTACACCTTC.

A single count supports this clonotype. This chain joins TRBV12-3 or TRBV12-4 and TRBJ1-2, with D perhaps TRBD1 (5 bases). Between the trimmed V and J ends, which lost 3 bases and 8 bases, there was a span of 13 bases. The CDR3 runs 13 residues. The chain's CDR3 is CASSFSGGRGYTF. For the CDR3, the DNA is TGTGCCAGCAGTTTCAGTGGGGGTCGGGGCTACACCTTC.

This clonotype was counted only a few times. The rearrangement joins TRBV12-3 or TRBV12-4 to TRBJ1-1; weak D call: TRBD1 (5 bases). The ends were cut back, 3 bases at V and 3 bases at J, with 11 bases in the middle. The CDR3 extends over 14 amino acids. The CDR3 bases are TGTGCCAGCAGTTTCCAGGGCAAGGACACTGAAGCTTTCTTT. Protein: CASSFQGKDTEAFF.